This T cell receptor (beta chain) was recorded in a study of T cells in Graves' hyperthyroidism and ophthalmopathy. Study-wide context: Peripheral blood was drawn at first diagnosis, prior to all treatment.

Extraction of PBMCs used 7.5 to 10 ml of fresh peripheral blood. Study-level points and caveats: Most clonotypes expanded in thyroid above 0.001 were likewise present in blood.

This clonotype was picked up many times. Its matching antigen is unknown. The CDR3 has 13 residues. The junction had 6 bases not matched to a gene; V was cut back by 8 bases and J by 5 bases. The TCR beta CDR3 regions underwent amplification using RNA transcripts as the source. The primer set for the first-round RT-PCR of the TCR CDR3 was HTBI. TCRdb ran MiXCR on the multiplex PCR reads and lists one entry per CDR3 protein. The profile covers nearly 600,000 distinct CDR3 sequences, with around 13% appearing a single time and 5% to 7% taken by the ten largest. The chain uses TRBV12-3 or TRBV12-4 and TRBJ2-5, with TRBD2 matching over 9 bases. The clonotype comes from a woman aged 25 to 39 with Graves' hyperthyroidism that later progressed to Graves' ophthalmopathy. The sequencing input was blood. The CDR3 nucleotides are TGTGCCAGCGCGCGGGGGGGCGGGGAGACCCAGTACTTC. This sequence encodes CASARGGGETQYF.